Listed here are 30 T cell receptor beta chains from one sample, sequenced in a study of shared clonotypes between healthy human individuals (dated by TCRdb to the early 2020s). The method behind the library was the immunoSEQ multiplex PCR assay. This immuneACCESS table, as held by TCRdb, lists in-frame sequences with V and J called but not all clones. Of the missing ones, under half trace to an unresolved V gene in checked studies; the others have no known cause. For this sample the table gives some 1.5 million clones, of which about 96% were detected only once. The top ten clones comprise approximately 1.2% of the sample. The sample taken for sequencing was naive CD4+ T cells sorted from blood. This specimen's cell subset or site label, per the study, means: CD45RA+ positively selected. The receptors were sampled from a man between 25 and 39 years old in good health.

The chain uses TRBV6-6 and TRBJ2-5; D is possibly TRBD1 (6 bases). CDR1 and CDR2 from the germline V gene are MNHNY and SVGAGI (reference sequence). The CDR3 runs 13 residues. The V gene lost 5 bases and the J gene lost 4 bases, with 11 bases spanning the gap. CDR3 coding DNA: TGTGCCAGCAGTAACAGGGCAGGAGAGACCCAGTACTTC. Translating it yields CASSNRAGETQYF.

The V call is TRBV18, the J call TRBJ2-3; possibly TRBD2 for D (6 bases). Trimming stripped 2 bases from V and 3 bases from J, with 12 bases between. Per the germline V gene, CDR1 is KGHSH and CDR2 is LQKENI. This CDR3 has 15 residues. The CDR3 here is CASSPTGTYTDTQYF. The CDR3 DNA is TGTGCCAGCTCACCAACTGGGACTTATACAGATACGCAGTATTTT.

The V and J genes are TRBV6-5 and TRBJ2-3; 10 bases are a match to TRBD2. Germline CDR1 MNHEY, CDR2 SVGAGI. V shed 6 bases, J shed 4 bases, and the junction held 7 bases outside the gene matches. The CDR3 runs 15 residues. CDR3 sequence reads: CASRLAGGSPDTQYF. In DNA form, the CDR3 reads TGTGCCAGCAGATTAGCGGGGGGAAGTCCAGATACGCAGTATTTT.

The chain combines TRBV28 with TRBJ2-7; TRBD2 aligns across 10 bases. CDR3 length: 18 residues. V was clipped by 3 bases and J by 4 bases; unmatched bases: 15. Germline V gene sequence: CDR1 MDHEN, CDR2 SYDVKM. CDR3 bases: TGTGCCAGCAGTTTGGGGAGCGGGAGGGCCCGAACACGATACGAGCAGTACTTC. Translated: CASSLGSGRARTRYEQYF.

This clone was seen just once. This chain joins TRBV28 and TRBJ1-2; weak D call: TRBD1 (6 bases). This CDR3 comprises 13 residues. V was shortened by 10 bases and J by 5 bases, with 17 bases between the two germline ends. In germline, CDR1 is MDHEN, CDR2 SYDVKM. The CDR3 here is CATNRVGEYGYTF. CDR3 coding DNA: TGTGCCACCAACAGGGTAGGGGAGTATGGCTACACCTTC.

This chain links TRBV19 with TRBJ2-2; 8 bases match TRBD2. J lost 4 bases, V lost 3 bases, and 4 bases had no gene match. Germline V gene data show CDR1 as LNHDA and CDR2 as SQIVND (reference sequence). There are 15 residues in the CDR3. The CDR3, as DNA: TGTGCCAGTAGTATGGGGGCGGGAGGCACCGGGGAGCTGTTTTTT. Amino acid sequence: CASSMGAGGTGELFF.

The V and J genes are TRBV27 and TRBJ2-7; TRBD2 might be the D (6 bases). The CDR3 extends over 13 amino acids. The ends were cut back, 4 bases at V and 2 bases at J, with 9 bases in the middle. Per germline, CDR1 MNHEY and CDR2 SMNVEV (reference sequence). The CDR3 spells CASSSAGTYEQYF. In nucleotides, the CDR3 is TGTGCCAGCAGTTCCGCGGGAACCTACGAGCAGTACTTC.

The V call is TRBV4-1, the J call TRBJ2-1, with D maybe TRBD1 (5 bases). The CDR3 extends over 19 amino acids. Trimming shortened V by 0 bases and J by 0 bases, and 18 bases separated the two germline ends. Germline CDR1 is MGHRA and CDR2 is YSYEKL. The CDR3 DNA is TGCGCCAGCAGCCAAGATGGAGCAGGGTCTATGAGCTCCTACAATGAGCAGTTCTTC. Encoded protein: CASSQDGAGSMSSYNEQFF.

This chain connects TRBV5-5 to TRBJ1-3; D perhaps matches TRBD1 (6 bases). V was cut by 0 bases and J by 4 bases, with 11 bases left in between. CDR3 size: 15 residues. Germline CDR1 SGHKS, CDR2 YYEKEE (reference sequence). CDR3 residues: CASSLATGTGNTIYF. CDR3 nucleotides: TGTGCCAGCAGCTTGGCCACAGGGACGGGAAACACCATATATTTT.

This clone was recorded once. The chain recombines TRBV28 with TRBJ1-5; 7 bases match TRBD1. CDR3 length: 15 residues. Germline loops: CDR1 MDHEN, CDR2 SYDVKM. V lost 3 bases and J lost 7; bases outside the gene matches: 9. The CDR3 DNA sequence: TGTGCCAGCAGTTTTCACAGGGGAACGGTCCAGCCCCAGCATTTT. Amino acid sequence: CASSFHRGTVQPQHF.

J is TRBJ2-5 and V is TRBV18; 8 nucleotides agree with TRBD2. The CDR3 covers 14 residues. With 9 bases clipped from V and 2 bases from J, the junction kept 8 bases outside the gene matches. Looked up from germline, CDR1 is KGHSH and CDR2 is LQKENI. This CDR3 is CASSSSGAQETQYF. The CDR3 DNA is TGTGCCAGTTCGAGTAGCGGGGCACAAGAGACCCAGTACTTC.

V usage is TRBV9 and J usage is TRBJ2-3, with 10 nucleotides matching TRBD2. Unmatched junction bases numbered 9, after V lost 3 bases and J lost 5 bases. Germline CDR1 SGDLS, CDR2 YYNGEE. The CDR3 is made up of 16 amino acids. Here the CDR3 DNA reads TGTGCCAGCAGCGCCCAGAAGCGGGAGGGCCGAGATACGCAGTATTTT. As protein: CASSAQKREGRDTQYF.

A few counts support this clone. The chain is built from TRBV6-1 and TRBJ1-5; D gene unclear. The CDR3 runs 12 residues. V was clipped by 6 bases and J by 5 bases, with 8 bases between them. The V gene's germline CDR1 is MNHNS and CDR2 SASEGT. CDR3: CASRGSYQPQHF. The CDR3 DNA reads TGTGCCAGCAGGGGTTCCTATCAGCCCCAGCATTTT.

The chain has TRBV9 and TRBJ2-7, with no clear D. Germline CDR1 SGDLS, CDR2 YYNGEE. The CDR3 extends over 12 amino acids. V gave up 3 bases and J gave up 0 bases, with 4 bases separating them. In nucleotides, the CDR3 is TGTGCCAGCAGCGGTAGCTCCTACGAGCAGTACTTC. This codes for CASSGSSYEQYF.

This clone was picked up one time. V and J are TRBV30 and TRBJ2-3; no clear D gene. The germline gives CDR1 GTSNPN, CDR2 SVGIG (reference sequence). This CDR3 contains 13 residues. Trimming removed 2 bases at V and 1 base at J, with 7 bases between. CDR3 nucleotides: TGTGCCTGGAGTACGGAAGGCACAGATACGCAGTATTTT. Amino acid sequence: CAWSTEGTDTQYF.

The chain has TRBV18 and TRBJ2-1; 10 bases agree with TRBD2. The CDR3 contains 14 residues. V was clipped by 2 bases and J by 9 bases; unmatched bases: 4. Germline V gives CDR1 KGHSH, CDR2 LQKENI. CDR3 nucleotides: TGTGCCAGCTCACCAAGGAGCGGGGGGGCTGAGCAGTTCTTC. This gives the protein CASSPRSGGAEQFF.

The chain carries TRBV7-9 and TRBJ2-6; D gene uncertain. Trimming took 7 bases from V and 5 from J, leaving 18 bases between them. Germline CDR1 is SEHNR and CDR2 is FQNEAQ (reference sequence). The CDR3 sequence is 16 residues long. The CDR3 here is CASTETRGVWANVLTF. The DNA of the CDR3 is TGTGCCAGCACCGAAACCCGCGGAGTTTGGGCCAACGTCCTGACTTTC.

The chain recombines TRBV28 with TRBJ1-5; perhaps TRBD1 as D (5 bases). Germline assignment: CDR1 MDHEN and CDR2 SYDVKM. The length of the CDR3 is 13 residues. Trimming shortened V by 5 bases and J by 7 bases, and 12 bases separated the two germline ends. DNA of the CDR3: TGTGCCAGCAGTCCCATTCGGGGGCAGCCCCAGCATTTT. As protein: CASSPIRGQPQHF.

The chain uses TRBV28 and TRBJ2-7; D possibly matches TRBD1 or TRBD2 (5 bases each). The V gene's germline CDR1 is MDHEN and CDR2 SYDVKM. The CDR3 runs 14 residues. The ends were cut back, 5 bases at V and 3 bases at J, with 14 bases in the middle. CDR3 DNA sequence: TGTGCCAGCAGTCCCAGGGCGGGCCTCTACGAGCAGTACTTC. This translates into CASSPRAGLYEQYF. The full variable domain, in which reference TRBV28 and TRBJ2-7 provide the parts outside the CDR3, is DVKVTQSSRYLVKRTGEKVFLECVQDMDHENMFWYRQDPGLGLRLIYFSYDVKMKEKGDIPEGYSVSREKKERFSLILESASTNQTSMYLCASSPRAGLYEQYFGPGTRLTVT.

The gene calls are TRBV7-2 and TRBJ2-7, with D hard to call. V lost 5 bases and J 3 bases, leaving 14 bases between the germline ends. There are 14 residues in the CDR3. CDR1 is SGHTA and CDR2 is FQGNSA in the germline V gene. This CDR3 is CASSPFGSIYEQYF. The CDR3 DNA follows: TGTGCCAGCAGCCCCTTTGGTAGCATCTACGAGCAGTACTTC.

For the CDR3, the DNA is TGTGCCAGTAGTAGAGGGGCGTACACAGATACGCAGTATTTT. This gives the protein CASSRGAYTDTQYF. The chain combines TRBV19 with TRBJ2-3, with D perhaps being TRBD1 or TRBD2 (5 bases each). The CDR3 consists of 14 residues. V lost 4 bases, J lost 2 bases, and 10 bases lay in between. Germline V gene lookup returns CDR1 LNHDA and CDR2 SQIVND (reference sequence).

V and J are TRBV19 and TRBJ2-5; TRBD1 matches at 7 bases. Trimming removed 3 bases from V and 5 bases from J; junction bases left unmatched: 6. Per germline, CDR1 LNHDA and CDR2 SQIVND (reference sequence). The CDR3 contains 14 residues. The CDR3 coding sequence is TGTGCCAGTAGTATCGCAGGGGGATGGGAGACCCAGTACTTC. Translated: CASSIAGGWETQYF.

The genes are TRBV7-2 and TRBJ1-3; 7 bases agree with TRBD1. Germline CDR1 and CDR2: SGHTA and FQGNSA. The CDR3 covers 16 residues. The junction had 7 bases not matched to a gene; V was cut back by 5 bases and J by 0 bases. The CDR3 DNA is TGTGCCAGCAGCCCCCGACAGGGCAACTCTGGAAACACCATATATTTT. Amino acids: CASSPRQGNSGNTIYF.

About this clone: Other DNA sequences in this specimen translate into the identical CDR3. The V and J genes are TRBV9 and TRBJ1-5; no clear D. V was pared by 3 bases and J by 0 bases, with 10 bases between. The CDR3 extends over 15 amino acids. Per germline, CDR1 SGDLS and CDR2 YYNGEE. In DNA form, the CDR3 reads TGTGCCAGCAGCGCCACGGGCAATAGCAATCAGCCCCAGCATTTT. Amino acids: CASSATGNSNQPQHF.

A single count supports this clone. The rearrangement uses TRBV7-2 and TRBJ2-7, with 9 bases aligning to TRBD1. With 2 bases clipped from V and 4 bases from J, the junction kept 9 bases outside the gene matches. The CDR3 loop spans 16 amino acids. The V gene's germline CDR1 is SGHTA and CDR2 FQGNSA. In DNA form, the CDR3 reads TGTGCCAGCAGCTTAAACGTGGACAGGGGTGTGTACGAGCAGTACTTC. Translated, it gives CASSLNVDRGVYEQYF.

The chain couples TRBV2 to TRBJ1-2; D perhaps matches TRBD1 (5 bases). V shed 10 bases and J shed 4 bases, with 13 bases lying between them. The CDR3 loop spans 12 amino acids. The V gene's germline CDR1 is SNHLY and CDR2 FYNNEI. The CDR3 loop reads CATRGDLYGYTF. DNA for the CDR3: TGTGCCACTCGAGGGGACCTCTATGGCTACACCTTC.

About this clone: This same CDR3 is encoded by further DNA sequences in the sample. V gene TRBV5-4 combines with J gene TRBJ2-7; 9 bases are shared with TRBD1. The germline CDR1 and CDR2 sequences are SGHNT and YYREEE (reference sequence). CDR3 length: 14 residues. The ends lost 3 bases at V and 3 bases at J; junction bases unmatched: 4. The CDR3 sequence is CASSSGQGIYEQYF. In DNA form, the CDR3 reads TGTGCCAGCAGCTCCGGACAGGGGATCTACGAGCAGTACTTC.

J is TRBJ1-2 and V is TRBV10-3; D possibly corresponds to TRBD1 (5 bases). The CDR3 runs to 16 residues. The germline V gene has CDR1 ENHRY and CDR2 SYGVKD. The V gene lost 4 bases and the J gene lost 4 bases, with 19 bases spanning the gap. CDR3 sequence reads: CAISGAGEGRTYGYTF. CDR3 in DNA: TGTGCCATCAGTGGGGCGGGTGAGGGGAGAACCTATGGCTACACCTTC.

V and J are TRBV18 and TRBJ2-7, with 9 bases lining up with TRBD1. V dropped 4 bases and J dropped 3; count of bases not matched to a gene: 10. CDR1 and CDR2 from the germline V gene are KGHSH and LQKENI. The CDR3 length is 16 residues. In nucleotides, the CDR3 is TGTGCCAGCTCACGGGGAAGACAGGGGGAAATCTACGAGCAGTACTTC. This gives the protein CASSRGRQGEIYEQYF.

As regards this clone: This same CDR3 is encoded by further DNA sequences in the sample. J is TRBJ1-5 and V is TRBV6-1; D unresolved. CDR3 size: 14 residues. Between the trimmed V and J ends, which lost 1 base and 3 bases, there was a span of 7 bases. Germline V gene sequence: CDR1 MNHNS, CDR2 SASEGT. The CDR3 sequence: CASSEGSLNQPQHF. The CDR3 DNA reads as TGTGCCAGCAGTGAAGGGTCGCTCAATCAGCCCCAGCATTTT.